What follows is one TCR beta chain and its context. The sample has other DNA sequences that encode this CDR3 too. These data originate in a study of glioma-infiltrating T cells after dendritic cell vaccination. After removal of 4 bases from V and 3 bases from J, the junction contained 4 bases not matched to a gene. Germline CDR1 SGHRS, CDR2 YFSETQ. The CDR3 is 15 amino acids. Profiling relied on immunoSEQ multiplex PCR, and the TCRdb table lists in-frame clones only, not all of them. Of about 73,000 clones listed, almost 85% were seen once; the top ten hold approximately 2.3%. The sequence was collected from a human donor with glioblastoma. Source: blood, taken before dendritic cell vaccination. This chain connects TRBV5-1 to TRBJ2-3; 11 bases fit TRBD1. The CDR3 sequence is CASSLDRGRTDTQYF. CDR3 sequence (DNA): TGCGCCAGCAGCCTGGACAGGGGGCGAACAGATACGCAGTATTTT.